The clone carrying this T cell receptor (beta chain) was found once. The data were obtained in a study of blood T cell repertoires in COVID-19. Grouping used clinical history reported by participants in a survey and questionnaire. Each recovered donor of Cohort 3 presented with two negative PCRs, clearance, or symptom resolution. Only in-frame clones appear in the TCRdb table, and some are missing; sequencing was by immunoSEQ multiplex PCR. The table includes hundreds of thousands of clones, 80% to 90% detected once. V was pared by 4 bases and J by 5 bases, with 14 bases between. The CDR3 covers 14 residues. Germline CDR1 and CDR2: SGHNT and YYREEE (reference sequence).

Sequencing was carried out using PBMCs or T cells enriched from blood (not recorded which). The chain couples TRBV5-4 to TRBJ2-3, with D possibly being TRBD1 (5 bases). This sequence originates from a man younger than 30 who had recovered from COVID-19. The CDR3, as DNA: TGTGCCAGCAGCCAAGGGCAGGGCCGAGATACGCAGTATTTT. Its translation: CASSQGQGRDTQYF.